Described below is a single TCR beta chain sequence and its context. The antigen is undetermined. The data originate from a study of Ad26.COV2.S vaccination and SARS-CoV-2 variants. The overall study: Trial arm assignment for the donor was COV1001 Ad26.COV2.S. Each vaccinee took Ad26.COV2.S intramuscularly, once or twice 56 days apart. Study conclusions and caveats: Following vaccination, spike-specific CD8+ and CD4+ T cell responses reportedly exhibited substantial breadth. Breadth and depth estimates from TCRs may understate total T cell responses.

Indicated treatment: about 20 received Ad26.COV2.S at low or high dose, single or two shots; several received placebo; per-sample allocation not given. Repertoires come from day 63 after the first vaccine or placebo injection. The CDR3 covers 13 residues. With 4 bases removed from V and 4 bases from J, the gap between germline ends came to 8 bases. Germline V gene data show CDR1 as LNHDA and CDR2 as SQIVND (reference sequence). Clones were read by immunoSEQ multiplex PCR, and TCRdb kept only the in-frame ones, dropping some. Among 430,000 or so clones, around 90% were seen once, and the ten largest hold 9.5% to 15%.

This specimen was peripheral blood, taken in a trial of Ad26.COV2.S vaccine versus placebo. This chain connects TRBV19 to TRBJ2-1; D call uncertain. This TCR was sampled from a person aged 18-65 years who received the Ad26.COV2.S COVID-19 vaccine or a placebo. The CDR3 DNA is TGTGCCAGTAGTAGCCTGGTATACAATGAGCAGTTCTTC. Residues: CASSSLVYNEQFF.